These 17 T cell receptor beta chains came from one sample sequenced in a study of technical replicates of blood from a handful of donors. The method was immunoSEQ multiplex PCR; TCRdb's version includes in-frame clones alone and lacks a portion of them. This table has about 81,000 clones, approximately 96% appearing once. Material: T cells isolated from PBMCs. The receptors originated from a human donor in good health.

This chain uses TRBV20-1 with TRBJ2-1; D may be TRBD2 (6 bases). This CDR3 is built from 10 residues. The germline V gene encodes CDR1 DFQATT and CDR2 SNEGSKA (reference sequence). V was shortened by 1 base and J by 12 bases, with 7 bases between the two germline ends. This chain's CDR3 is CSARGDLQFF. The CDR3 nucleotides are TGCAGTGCTAGAGGGGACTTGCAGTTCTTC.

CDR3 bases: TGCAGCGTCCGGGAGGATGGCTACACCTTC. This gives the protein CSVREDGYTF. This chain uses TRBV29-1 with TRBJ1-2, with no clear D. The CDR3 is 10 amino acids. Germline V gene data show CDR1 as SQVTM and CDR2 as ANQGSEA. V lost 6 bases and J lost 6, with 8 bases in between. Filled out from reference TRBV29-1 and TRBJ1-2, the complete variable domain reads SAVISQKPSRDICQRGTSLTIQCQVDSQVTMMFWYRQQPGQSLTLIATANQGSEATYESGFVIDKFPISRPNLTFSTLTVSNMSPEDSSIYLCSVREDGYTFGSGTRLTVV.

The rearrangement uses TRBV19 and TRBJ2-5, with TRBD2 as a possible D gene (5 bases). The CDR3 loop spans 13 amino acids. V was cut by 3 bases and J by 3 bases, with 8 bases left in between. The V gene's germline CDR1 is LNHDA and CDR2 SQIVND (reference sequence). DNA of the CDR3: TGTGCCAGTAGTATCGACGGGGAAGAGACCCAGTACTTC. Amino acid sequence: CASSIDGEETQYF.

The CDR3 DNA reads TGTGCCAGCAGTTTGGGTCCGGGAGCGGGCATCGGCAATGAGCAGTTCTTC. It translates to CASSLGPGAGIGNEQFF. The genes are TRBV27 and TRBJ2-1; possible D gene TRBD2, 6 bases. This CDR3 has 17 amino acids. Germline V gives CDR1 MNHEY, CDR2 SMNVEV (reference sequence). V was shortened by 3 bases and J by 6 bases, with 21 bases between the two germline ends.

CDR3 coding DNA: TGTGCCAGCAGCCAAGAGGGAGGGGCCCAAGAGACCCAGTACTTC. It is translated as CASSQEGGAQETQYF. This chain links TRBV4-2 with TRBJ2-5; TRBD2 matches 7 bases. The CDR3 has 15 residues. CDR1 and CDR2 (germline): LGHNA, YNFKEQ. V was pared by 0 bases and J by 1 base, with 2 bases of the junction left unmatched.

The V and J genes are TRBV7-9 and TRBJ1-1; D not certain. Trimming pared 6 bases from V and 1 base from J, leaving 6 bases between. The CDR3 sequence is 12 residues long. In germline, CDR1 is SEHNR, CDR2 FQNEAQ (reference sequence). As DNA, the CDR3 is TGTGCCAGCAGACCACAGAACACTGAAGCTTTCTTT. Residues: CASRPQNTEAFF.

This clone was observed a single time. The V gene is TRBV7-8, the J gene TRBJ2-3; 13 bases align to TRBD2. Per germline, CDR1 SGHVS and CDR2 FQNEAQ. V lost 4 bases, J lost 4 bases, and 8 bases stayed unmatched. The CDR3 extends over 17 amino acids. The CDR3 loop is CASSWTSGSDLADTQYF. In DNA, the CDR3 is TGTGCCAGCAGCTGGACTAGCGGGAGTGACTTGGCAGATACGCAGTATTTT.

The rearrangement uses TRBV5-4 and TRBJ1-1; no definite D call. V shed 0 bases and J shed 1 base, with 10 bases lying between them. The germline V gene has CDR1 SGHNT and CDR2 YYREEE (reference sequence). The CDR3 has 15 amino acids. CDR3 DNA sequence: TGTGCCAGCAGCTTGGCCGCGGCCGCGAACACTGAAGCTTTCTTT. Its translation is CASSLAAAANTEAFF.

The genes are TRBV19 and TRBJ1-1, with 9 positions matching TRBD1. V lost 9 bases, J lost 8 bases, and 7 bases stayed unmatched. CDR3 length equals 12 residues. Germline V lookup: CDR1 LNHDA, CDR2 SQIVND (reference sequence). The DNA of the CDR3 is TGTGCCAGCATCAACAGGGGGCGCGAAGCTTTCTTT. This codes for CASINRGREAFF.

The gene calls are TRBV25-1 and TRBJ2-7; D is undetermined. Germline assignment: CDR1 MGHDK and CDR2 SYGVNS. CDR3 length: 11 amino acids. Trimming shortened V by 4 bases and J by 7 bases, and 8 bases separated the two germline ends. The DNA of the CDR3 is TGTGCCAGCAGTGCGCCCGGGGAGCAGTACTTC. It yields the protein CASSAPGEQYF.

This sequence joins TRBV4-1 and TRBJ2-7; 7 bases are a match to TRBD2. This CDR3 spans 13 amino acids. With V trimmed by 2 bases and J by 6 bases, 4 bases remained unmatched. The germline V gene has CDR1 MGHRA and CDR2 YSYEKL. CDR3 sequence reads: CASSQSAGAEQYF. The CDR3 DNA follows: TGCGCCAGCAGCCAATCGGCGGGAGCCGAGCAGTACTTC.

The chain is built from TRBV27 and TRBJ2-3; D uncertain. This CDR3 region has 13 residues. The V end lost 5 bases, the J end lost 6 bases, and 12 bases lay between the germline ends. Germline-derived CDR1 and CDR2 are MNHEY and SMNVEV (reference sequence). CDR3: CASSLSVTDTQYF. For the CDR3, the DNA is TGTGCCAGCAGTCTCAGCGTAACGGATACGCAGTATTTT.

V usage is TRBV9 and J usage is TRBJ2-3; 8 nucleotides agree with TRBD2. Per germline, CDR1 SGDLS and CDR2 YYNGEE. Losses at the gene ends were 1 base for V and 2 bases for J; bases not matched to a gene: 3. This CDR3 region has 15 residues. In DNA form, the CDR3 reads TGTGCCAGCAGCGTATTAGCGGGACTCACAGATACGCAGTATTTT. Its translation is CASSVLAGLTDTQYF.

The chain's CDR3 is CAWSRLAETQYF. The DNA of the CDR3 is TGTGCCTGGAGTCGACTAGCAGAGACCCAGTACTTC. The chain recombines TRBV30 with TRBJ2-5; TRBD2 matches at 7 bases. This CDR3 is 12 amino acids long. J gave up 4 bases and V 2 bases, and 1 base lay outside the gene matches. The germline V gene encodes CDR1 GTSNPN and CDR2 SVGIG (reference sequence).

The chain joins TRBV11-3 to TRBJ2-5; D uncertain. Per the germline V gene, CDR1 is SGHNT and CDR2 is YENEEA. The CDR3 length is 13 residues. V shed 4 bases and J shed 5 bases, with 11 bases lying between them. The CDR3 DNA reads as TGTGCCAGCAGCTCTCAGGTATTCGAGACCCAGTACTTC. It is translated as CASSSQVFETQYF.

The V and J genes are TRBV7-3 and TRBJ1-2; perhaps TRBD1 as D (5 bases). Germline CDR1 and CDR2: SGHTA and FQGTGA. V lost 5 bases and J 2 bases, leaving 12 bases between the germline ends. This CDR3 region has 14 residues. This chain's CDR3 is CASSPWGGNYGYTF. In DNA, the CDR3 is TGTGCCAGCAGCCCCTGGGGGGGAAACTATGGCTACACCTTC.

V is TRBV14 and J is TRBJ2-2; D may be TRBD1 (5 bases). The germline CDR1 and CDR2 sequences are SGHDN and FVKESK. The CDR3 contains 15 residues. The germline V and J ends were trimmed by 3 bases and 4 bases, with 12 bases remaining between them. The CDR3 is CASSQSRVGTGELFF. The CDR3, as DNA: TGTGCCAGCAGCCAGTCCAGGGTTGGCACCGGGGAGCTGTTTTTT.